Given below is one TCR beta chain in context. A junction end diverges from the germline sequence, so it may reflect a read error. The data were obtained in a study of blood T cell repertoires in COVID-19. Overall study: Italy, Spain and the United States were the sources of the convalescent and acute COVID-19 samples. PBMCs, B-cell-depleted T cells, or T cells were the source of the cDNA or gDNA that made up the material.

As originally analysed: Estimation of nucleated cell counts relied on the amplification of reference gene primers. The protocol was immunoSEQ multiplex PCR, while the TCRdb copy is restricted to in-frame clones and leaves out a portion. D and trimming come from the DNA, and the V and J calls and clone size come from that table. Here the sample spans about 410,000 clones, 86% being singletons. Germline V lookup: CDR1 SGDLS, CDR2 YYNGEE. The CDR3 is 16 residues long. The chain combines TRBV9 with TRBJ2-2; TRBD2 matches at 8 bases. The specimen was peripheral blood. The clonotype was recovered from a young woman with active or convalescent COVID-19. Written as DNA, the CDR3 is TGTGCCAGCAGCGTAGAGGTTAGCGGGAACGCCGGGGAGCTGTTTTTT. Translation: CASSVEVSGNAGELFF.